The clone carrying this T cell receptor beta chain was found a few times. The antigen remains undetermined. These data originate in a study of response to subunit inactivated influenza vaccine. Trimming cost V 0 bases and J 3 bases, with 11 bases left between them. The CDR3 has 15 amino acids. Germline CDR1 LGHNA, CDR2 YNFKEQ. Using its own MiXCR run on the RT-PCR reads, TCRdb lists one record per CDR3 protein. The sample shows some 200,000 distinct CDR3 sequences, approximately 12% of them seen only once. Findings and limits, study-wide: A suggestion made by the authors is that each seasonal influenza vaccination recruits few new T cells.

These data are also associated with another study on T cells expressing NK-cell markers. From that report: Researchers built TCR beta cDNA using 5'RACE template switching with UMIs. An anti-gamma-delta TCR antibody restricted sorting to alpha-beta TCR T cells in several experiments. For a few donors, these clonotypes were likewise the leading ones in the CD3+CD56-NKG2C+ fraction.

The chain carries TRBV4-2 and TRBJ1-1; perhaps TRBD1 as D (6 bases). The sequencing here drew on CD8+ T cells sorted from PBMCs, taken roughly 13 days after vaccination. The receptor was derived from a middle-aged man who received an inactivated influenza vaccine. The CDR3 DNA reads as TGTGCCAGCAGCCAAGATACGGGGGGCTACACTGAAGCTTTCTTT. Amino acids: CASSQDTGGYTEAFF.